Presented here are 14 T cell receptor beta chains from one specimen sequenced in a study of control samples from healthy donors and cancer patients. Data came from immunoSEQ multiplex PCR; TCRdb stores just in-frame clones and leaves some out. The table has about 120,000 clones, approximately 90% seen once; the top ten hold over 2%. The sample taken for sequencing was blood. Source of these receptors: a woman aged 65 to 85 in good health.

Concerning this clone: At one end, the junction sequence differs from germline, possibly due to a read error. V gene TRBV6-5 combines with J gene TRBJ2-2; 7 positions match TRBD1. The germline V gene has CDR1 MNHEY and CDR2 SVGAGI. This CDR3 spans 15 amino acids. CDR3 bases: TGTGCCAGCAGGATACAGGGGAGCGGCACCGGGGAGCTGCTTTTT. Amino acid sequence: CASRIQGSGTGELLF.

This chain links TRBV16 with TRBJ1-1; TRBD1 aligns across 7 bases. The CDR3 has 16 amino acids. J was trimmed by 7 bases and V by 4 bases; bases with no gene match: 15. CDR1 is KGHSY, CDR2 FQNENV, per germline. The CDR3 DNA reads as TGTGCCAGCAGCCTTCCAATCGACAGGGCCGCCAATGAAGCTTTCTTT. It specifies CASSLPIDRAANEAFF.

In this sample, this clone turned up once. This sequence joins TRBV11-2 and TRBJ2-7; D gene ambiguous. Trimming cost V 5 bases and J 0 bases, with 5 bases left between them. The CDR3 runs 12 residues. The germline CDR1 and CDR2 sequences are SGHAT and FQNNGV. The CDR3 DNA reads TGTGCCAGCAGCCCAATCTCCTACGAGCAGTACTTC. Translating gives CASSPISYEQYF.

The V and J genes are TRBV19 and TRBJ1-4, with D possibly matching TRBD1 (5 bases). Deletions cut 11 bases from V and 7 bases from J, with 20 bases between. This CDR3 spans 14 amino acids. CDR1 is LNHDA, CDR2 SQIVND, per germline (reference sequence). The CDR3 nucleotides read TGTGCCTCCAGGGCCGAGTTGGGAAGTGAAAAACTGTTTTTT. Translated, it gives CASRAELGSEKLFF.

The V and J genes are TRBV6-5 and TRBJ2-1; TRBD2 matches 10 bases. V gave up 5 bases and J gave up 6 bases; unmatched junction bases: 7. This CDR3 contains 15 residues. Germline values: CDR1 MNHEY, CDR2 SVGAGI. In DNA form, the CDR3 reads TGTGCCAGCAGTAGACAGCGGGGGGGCGGCAATGAGCAGTTCTTC. The encoded protein is CASSRQRGGGNEQFF.

The CDR3 DNA is TGTGCCACCAGCAGAGTACTAGCGGGGGTTGAAGATACGCAGTATTTT. Translation gives CATSRVLAGVEDTQYF. J is TRBJ2-3 and V is TRBV15, with TRBD2 matching over 11 bases. The V and J ends lost 1 base and 5 bases, in that order; junction bases with no gene match: 5. This CDR3 comprises 16 residues. Germline CDR1 LNHNV, CDR2 YYDKDF (reference sequence). Full variable domain (rest looked up from reference TRBV15 and TRBJ2-3): DAMVIQNPRYQVTQFGKPVTLSCSQTLNHNVMYWYQQKSSQAPKLLFHYYDKDFNNEADTPDNFQSRRPNTSFCFLDIRSPGLGDTAMYLCATSRVLAGVEDTQYFGPGTRLTVL.

The V call is TRBV7-2, the J call TRBJ1-5, with no clear D. Per the germline V gene, CDR1 is SGHTA and CDR2 is FQGNSA. The CDR3 sequence is 14 residues long. V lost 5 bases and J lost 0, with 8 bases in between. The CDR3 loop is CASSPSHSNQPQHF. DNA of the CDR3: TGTGCCAGCAGCCCCAGCCATAGCAATCAGCCCCAGCATTTT.

The chain has TRBV4-3 and TRBJ1-4; possibly TRBD1 for D (5 bases). CDR1 LGHNA and CDR2 YSLEER come from the germline V gene. The ends were cut back, 3 bases at V and 7 bases at J, with 21 bases in the middle. This CDR3 spans 17 amino acids. The CDR3 DNA sequence: TGCGCCAGCAGCCAGACACTCCTTCAGGGTTATAGTGAAAAACTGTTTTTT. Protein: CASSQTLLQGYSEKLFF.

This clone is a singleton in its sample. The chain carries TRBV6-6 and TRBJ1-2, with D possibly matching TRBD1 (6 bases). The germline gives CDR1 MNHNY, CDR2 SVGAGI (reference sequence). The CDR3 consists of 14 residues. Trimming pared 2 bases from V and 8 bases from J, leaving 15 bases between. CDR3 region: CASSYVMGGLGYTF. The CDR3 nucleotides are TGTGCCAGCAGTTACGTTATGGGGGGGCTCGGCTACACCTTC.

This clone was seen a single time. The CDR3 coding sequence is TGTGCCAGCTCACCCTCGGACAGTGAAAAACTGTTTTTT. Translation gives CASSPSDSEKLFF. The chain couples TRBV18 to TRBJ1-4, with D tentatively TRBD1 (6 bases). V lost 3 bases to trimming and J lost 7 bases, with 9 bases between them. CDR1 and CDR2 (germline): KGHSH, LQKENI. This CDR3 contains 13 residues.

This clone has just one count. The V call is TRBV27, the J call TRBJ1-4; the match to TRBD1 covers 9 bases. The CDR3 totals 12 residues. Germline trimming cut 6 bases from V and 7 bases from J; bases unmatched to any gene: 0. Per germline, CDR1 MNHEY and CDR2 SMNVEV (reference sequence). CDR3 DNA: TGTGCCAGCAGGACAGGGGGTGAAAAACTGTTTTTT. Its translation: CASRTGGEKLFF.

The V gene is TRBV28, the J gene TRBJ2-7, with TRBD1 matching over 8 bases. The germline V gene has CDR1 MDHEN and CDR2 SYDVKM. V dropped 8 bases and J dropped 7; count of bases not matched to a gene: 13. The CDR3 length is 14 residues. The CDR3 nucleotides read TGTGCCAGCCGATACCGGACAGGGTTTGAGGAGCAGTACTTC. Residues: CASRYRTGFEEQYF.

The rearrangement uses TRBV7-3 and TRBJ1-1; 8 bases map to TRBD1. The CDR3 is 18 amino acids. J gave up 3 bases and V 1 base, and 13 bases lay outside the gene matches. Germline V gene sequence: CDR1 SGHTA, CDR2 FQGTGA. The CDR3 DNA sequence: TGTGCCAGCAGCTTAAAGAATTGGGGACAGGTCAACGACACTGAAGCTTTCTTT. This translates into CASSLKNWGQVNDTEAFF.

V usage is TRBV4-2 and J usage is TRBJ2-1; 11 bases fit TRBD2. From germline, CDR1 is LGHNA and CDR2 YNFKEQ. The CDR3 consists of 18 residues. The V gene end was trimmed by 0 bases and the J gene end by 8 bases; junction bases not matched to a gene: 12. The CDR3 coding sequence is TGTGCCAGCAGCCAAGATCTAGCGGGGGGCCGGGATGTGGATGAGCAGTTCTTC. It is translated as CASSQDLAGGRDVDEQFF.